This entry features one T cell receptor (beta chain) sequence. Profiled with immunoSEQ multiplex PCR; TCRdb holds only in-frame clones, not every one. In the table there are 250,000 to 350,000 clones, roughly 80% of which are singletons. The sample is drawn from a study of blood T cell repertoires in COVID-19. Study as a whole: Acute and convalescent COVID-19 samples came from the United States, Italy and Spain.

Sequencing was performed on peripheral blood. The source of this sequence is a person between 65 and 79 years old with COVID-19, enrolled during active disease.

The DNA for the CDR3 is TGTGCCAGCAGCTTGGAAGGTCACAAGGAGCAGCCCCAGCATTTT. Protein sequence: CASSLEGHKEQPQHF. The genes are TRBV5-8 and TRBJ1-5; D unclear. This CDR3 contains 15 residues. The V and J ends lost 0 bases and 7 bases respectively, with 14 bases between them. CDR1 and CDR2 from the germline V gene are SGHTS and YDEGEE.